This TCR beta chain was recorded in a study of T cells in Graves' hyperthyroidism and ophthalmopathy. Whole-study findings and limits: In validation, the model predicted ophthalmopathy. These predictions came a median approximately six months before onset.

Graves' hyperthyroidism qualified as stable when ophthalmopathy did not progress within 18 months. It was RNA transcripts that yielded the amplified TCR beta CDR3 regions. The HTBI set primed first-round TCR CDR3 RT-PCR. A single record per CDR3 protein comes from TCRdb applying MiXCR to the multiplex PCR reads. The repertoire holds under 450,000 distinct CDR3 sequences, with around 14% as singletons. Many counts were recorded for this clonotype. Its antigen remains unidentified. This CDR3 comprises 14 residues. Germline V gene sequence: CDR1 SGHRS, CDR2 YFSETQ. With 0 bases removed from V and 1 base from J, the gap between germline ends came to 6 bases.

The genes are TRBV5-1 and TRBJ2-3, with D hard to call. This TCR derives from a woman aged 18-29 years with Graves' hyperthyroidism. The specimen sequenced was blood. CDR3 nucleotides: TGCGCCAGCAGCTTGGCCAGCGGCACAGATACGCAGTATTTT. This translates into CASSLASGTDTQYF.